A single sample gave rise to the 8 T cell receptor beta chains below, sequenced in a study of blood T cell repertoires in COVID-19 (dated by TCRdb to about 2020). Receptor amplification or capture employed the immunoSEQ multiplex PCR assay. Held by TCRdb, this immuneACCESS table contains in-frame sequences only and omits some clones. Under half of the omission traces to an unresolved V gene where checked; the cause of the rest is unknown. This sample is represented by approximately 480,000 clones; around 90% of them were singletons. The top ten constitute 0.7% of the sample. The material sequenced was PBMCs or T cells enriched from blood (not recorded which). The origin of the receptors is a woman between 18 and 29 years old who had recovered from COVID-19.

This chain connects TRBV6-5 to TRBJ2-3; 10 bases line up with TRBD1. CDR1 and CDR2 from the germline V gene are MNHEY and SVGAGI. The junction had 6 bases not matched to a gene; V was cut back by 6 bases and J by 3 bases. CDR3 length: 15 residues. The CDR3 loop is CASRTPGQGTDTQYF. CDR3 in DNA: TGTGCCAGCAGAACACCGGGACAGGGGACAGATACGCAGTATTTT.

The CDR3 spells CASSQDFTDTQYF. In DNA form, the CDR3 reads TGTGCCAGCAGCCAAGACTTCACAGATACGCAGTATTTT. The chain carries TRBV4-2 and TRBJ2-3; D gene ambiguous. Trimming pared 0 bases from V and 2 bases from J, leaving 3 bases between. CDR3 length: 13 amino acids. Germline CDR1 and CDR2: LGHNA and YNFKEQ.

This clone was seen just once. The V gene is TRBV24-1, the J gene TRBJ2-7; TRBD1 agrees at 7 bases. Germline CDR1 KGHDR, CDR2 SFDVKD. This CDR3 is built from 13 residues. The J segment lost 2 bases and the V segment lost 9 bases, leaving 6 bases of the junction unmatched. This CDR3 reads CATGATGTYEQYF. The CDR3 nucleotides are TGTGCCACCGGGGCGACAGGGACCTACGAGCAGTACTTC.

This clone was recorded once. In DNA form, the CDR3 reads TGTGCCAGCAGCCAAGACCCGGACAGGGGCGAATACAATGAGCAGTTCTTC. It translates to CASSQDPDRGEYNEQFF. The rearrangement links TRBV4-2 to TRBJ2-1; 9 bases map to TRBD1. The germline V gene has CDR1 LGHNA and CDR2 YNFKEQ. The CDR3 spans 17 residues. Trimming at V came to 0 bases and at J to 4 bases, leaving 7 bases not matched to a gene.

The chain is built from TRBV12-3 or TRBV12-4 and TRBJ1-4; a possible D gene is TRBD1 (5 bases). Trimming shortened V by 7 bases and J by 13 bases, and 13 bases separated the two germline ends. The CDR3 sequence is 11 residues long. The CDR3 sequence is CASKNRGRLFF. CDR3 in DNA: TGTGCCAGCAAAAATAGGGGTAGACTGTTTTTT.

The DNA of the CDR3 is TGTGCCAGCAGCTTATCGTCAGGGCCTAATGAAAAACTGTTTTTT. It yields the protein CASSLSSGPNEKLFF. The chain is built from TRBV7-9 and TRBJ1-4, with D possibly TRBD1 on 5 matching bases. The ends were cut back, 2 bases at V and 3 bases at J, with 10 bases in the middle. Germline V gene sequence: CDR1 SEHNR, CDR2 FQNEAQ (reference sequence). The CDR3 totals 15 residues.

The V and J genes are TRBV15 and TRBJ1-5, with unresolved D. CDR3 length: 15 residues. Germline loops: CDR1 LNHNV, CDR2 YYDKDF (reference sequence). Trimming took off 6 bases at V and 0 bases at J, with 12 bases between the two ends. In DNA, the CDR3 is TGTGCCACCAGAGTCGCCGGGTATAGCAATCAGCCCCAGCATTTT. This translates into CATRVAGYSNQPQHF.

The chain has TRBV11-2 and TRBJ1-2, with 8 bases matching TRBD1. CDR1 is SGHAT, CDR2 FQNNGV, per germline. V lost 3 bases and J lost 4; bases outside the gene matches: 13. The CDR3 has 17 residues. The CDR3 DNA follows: TGTGCCAGCAGCTTCGGGCAGGGGGCGGAGAATGCCTATGGCTACACCTTC. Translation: CASSFGQGAENAYGYTF.